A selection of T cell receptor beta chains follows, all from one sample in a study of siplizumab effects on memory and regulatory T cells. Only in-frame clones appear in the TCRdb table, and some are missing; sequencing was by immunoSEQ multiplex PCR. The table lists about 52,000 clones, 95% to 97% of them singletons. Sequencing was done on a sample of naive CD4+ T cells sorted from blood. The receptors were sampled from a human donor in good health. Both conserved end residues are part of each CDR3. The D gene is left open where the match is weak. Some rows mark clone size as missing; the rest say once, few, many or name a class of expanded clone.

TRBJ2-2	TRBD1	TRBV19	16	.	TGTGCCACCGCTGGCTTACAGGGGGGAGCCACCGGGGAGCTGTTTTTT	CATAGLQGGATGELFF
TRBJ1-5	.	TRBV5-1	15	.	TGCGCCAGCAGCTTGGGCAGCAATAGCAATCAGCCCCAGCATTTT	CASSLGSNSNQPQHF
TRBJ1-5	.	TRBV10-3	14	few	TGTGCCATCAGTGCGGGACATAGCAATCAGCCCCAGCATTTT	CAISAGHSNQPQHF
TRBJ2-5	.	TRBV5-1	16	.	TGCGCCAGCAGGGACCAGAGGCAGGGCCAAAGAGAGACCCAGTACTTC	CASRDQRQGQRETQYF
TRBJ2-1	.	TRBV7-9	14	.	TGTGCCAGCAGCTTAGCCTCGACTGTCGGTGAGCAGTTCTTC	CASSLASTVGEQFF
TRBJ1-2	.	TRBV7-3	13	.	TGTGCCAGCAGCCAAGTTGTGGGATTGGGCTACACCTTC	CASSQVVGLGYTF
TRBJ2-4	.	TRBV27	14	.	TGTGCCAGCAGTCCCGGACAAGGGTTCAACATTCAGTACTTC	CASSPGQGFNIQYF
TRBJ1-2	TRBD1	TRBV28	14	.	TGTGCCAGCAGTGCCGCGGACAGGATCTATGGCTACACCTTC	CASSAADRIYGYTF
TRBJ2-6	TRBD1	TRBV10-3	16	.	TGTGCCATCAGTGGACGGGACAGCTCTGGGGCCAACGTCCTGACTTTC	CAISGRDSSGANVLTF
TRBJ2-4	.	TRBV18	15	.	TGTGCCAGCTCACTTAACCGGGGTCTAAAAAACATTCAGTACTTC	CASSLNRGLKNIQYF
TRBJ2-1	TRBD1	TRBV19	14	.	TGTGCCAGTAGCCGGGACAGGGGGCTGAATGAGCAGTTCTTC	CASSRDRGLNEQFF
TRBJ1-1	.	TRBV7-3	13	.	TGTGCCAGCAGCTCGGACAGGAACACTGAAGCTTTCTTT	CASSSDRNTEAFF
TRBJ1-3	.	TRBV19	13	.	TGTGCCAGTAGTATGGAGAGGGGAAACACCATATATTTT	CASSMERGNTIYF
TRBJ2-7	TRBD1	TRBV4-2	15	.	TGTGCCAGCAGCCAGGGGACAGGGGGATCCTACGAGCAGTACTTC	CASSQGTGGSYEQYF
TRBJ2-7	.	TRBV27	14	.	TGTGCCAGCAGTCCCGACGTCAAGGGATACGAGCAGTACTTC	CASSPDVKGYEQYF
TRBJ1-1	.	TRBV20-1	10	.	TGCAGTGCTGATGGGACAGAAGCTTTCTTT	CSADGTEAFF
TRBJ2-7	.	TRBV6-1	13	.	TGTGCCAGCAGGTTGGAGTTAGACGACGAGCAGTACTTC	CASRLELDDEQYF
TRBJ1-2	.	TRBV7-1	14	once	TGTGCCAGCAGCTTAGGCGACAGCAGTTATGGCTACACCTTC	CASSLGDSSYGYTF
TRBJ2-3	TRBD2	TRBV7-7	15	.	TGTGCTAGCAGCTTATTAGCGGGAGAGACAGATACGCAGTATTTT	CASSLLAGETDTQYF
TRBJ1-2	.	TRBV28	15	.	TGTGCCAGCAGTCCCCTAGAGTGGGCCACCCATGGCTACACCTTC	CASSPLEWATHGYTF
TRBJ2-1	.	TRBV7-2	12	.	TGTGCCAGCAGCTTATCGTACAATGAGCAGTTCTTC	CASSLSYNEQFF
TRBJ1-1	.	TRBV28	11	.	TGTGCCAGCAGTTTATCATCTGAAGCTTTCTTT	CASSLSSEAFF
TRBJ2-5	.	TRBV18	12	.	TGTGCCAGCTCACCACGGGAAGAGACCCAGTACTTC	CASSPREETQYF
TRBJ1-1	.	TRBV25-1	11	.	TGTGCCATCGCCGCCGGGACAAAAGCTTTCTTT	CAIAAGTKAFF
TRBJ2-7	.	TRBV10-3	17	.	TGTGCCATCAGTGAGTCCTGGACGGCGAGACTATACTACGAGCAGTACTTC	CAISESWTARLYYEQYF
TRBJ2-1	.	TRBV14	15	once	TGTGCCAGCAGCCAAGATCGGGGAGCCTACAATGAGCAGTTCTTC	CASSQDRGAYNEQFF
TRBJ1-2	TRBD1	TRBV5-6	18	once	TGTGCCAGCAGCTATGGGACGGGACAGGGTCGTGTTGTAAATGGCTACACCTTC	CASSYGTGQGRVVNGYTF
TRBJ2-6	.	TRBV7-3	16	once	TGTGCCAGCGGCTCCACGGGGGCAAATGGGGCCAACGTCCTGACTTTC	CASGSTGANGANVLTF